The 19 T cell receptor beta chains presented below share a single source sample, sequenced in a study of radiation and T cells in renal cell carcinoma. Clones were sequenced by immunoSEQ multiplex PCR, and TCRdb holds only the in-frame ones, with some missing. Of roughly 100,000 clones in the sample, 82% were seen once. As to time point: baseline pretreatment blood. The treatment here: 15 Gy SBRT to primary tumor, nephrectomy 4 weeks later. The sample in question was blood, obtained from a patient whose treatment included radiotherapy and nephrectomy. All receptors derive from a man in his sixties with renal cell carcinoma.

The rearrangement links TRBV4-1 to TRBJ2-3, with 8 bases that match TRBD2. This CDR3 contains 18 residues. V shed 1 base and J 1 base; nucleotides not matched to a gene: 10. Germline V gene data show CDR1 as MGHRA and CDR2 as YSYEKL. The CDR3 protein is CASSQGEVSGRRTDTQYF. The DNA for the CDR3 is TGCGCCAGCAGCCAAGGGGAGGTGAGCGGGAGACGCACAGATACGCAGTATTTT.

This chain joins TRBV21-1 and TRBJ2-5; the table's D call TRBD1 went unverified against the DNA. TRBV21-1 counts as a pseudogene. The CDR3 sequence is 17 residues long. The CDR3 here is CASSYGVEAGGKETQYF. DNA for the CDR3: TGTGCCAGCAGCTACGGCGTCGAGGCAGGGGGTAAAGAGACCCAGTACTTC.

The genes are TRBV27 and TRBJ2-1, with 10 bases lining up with TRBD1. J lost 1 base, V lost 1 base, and 4 bases had no gene match. The CDR3 sequence is 17 residues long. Germline V lookup: CDR1 MNHEY, CDR2 SMNVEV (reference sequence). CDR3 DNA: TGTGCCAGCAGTTTATGGGGGACAGGGGCGTCCTACAATGAGCAGTTCTTC. Protein: CASSLWGTGASYNEQFF.

The J gene is TRBJ2-3, the V gene TRBV5-1, with 14 bases identical to TRBD2. The CDR3 is 21 residues long. V lost 3 bases, J lost 4 bases, and 19 bases stayed unmatched. Germline V lookup: CDR1 SGHRS, CDR2 YFSETQ. CDR3 loop: CASSSTTRGPGTSGRPDTQYF. Here the CDR3 DNA reads TGCGCCAGCAGCTCGACTACTCGGGGGCCGGGGACTAGCGGGAGACCAGATACGCAGTATTTT.

This clone was detected a few times. The chain employs TRBV13 and TRBJ2-7; D could derive from TRBD1 or TRBD2 (5 bases each). The length of the CDR3 is 17 residues. The V gene lost 3 bases and the J gene lost 1 base, with 19 bases spanning the gap. Germline lookup yields CDR1 PRHDT and CDR2 FYEKMQ (reference sequence). This CDR3 reads CASSLGVPGPRSYEQYF. CDR3 DNA: TGTGCCAGCAGCTTGGGGGTGCCTGGCCCAAGATCCTACGAGCAGTACTTC.

The rearrangement links TRBV6-1 to TRBJ2-7; no firm D call. The germline V gene encodes CDR1 MNHNS and CDR2 SASEGT. The CDR3 runs 14 residues. Trimming cost V 2 bases and J 7 bases, with 15 bases left between them. CDR3 protein: CASSELQAMGEQYF. CDR3 bases: TGTGCCAGCAGTGAATTGCAGGCAATGGGGGAGCAGTACTTC.

The rearrangement joins TRBV11-3 to TRBJ2-7, with D perhaps given as TRBD1 or TRBD2 (5 bases each). The CDR3 extends over 15 amino acids. Germline CDR1 SGHNT, CDR2 YENEEA. V was cut by 3 bases and J by 2 bases, with 14 bases left in between. As DNA, the CDR3 is TGTGCCAGCAGCTTGGGACGCATCCCACCCTACGAGCAGTACTTC. It encodes CASSLGRIPPYEQYF. The full variable domain, completed using reference TRBV11-3 and TRBJ2-7, is EAGVVQSPRYKIIEKKQPVAFWCNPISGHNTLYWYLQNLGQGPELLIRYENEEAVDDSQLPKDRFSAERLKGVDSTLKIQPAELGDSAVYLCASSLGRIPPYEQYFGPGTRLTVT.

The CDR3 region has the DNA TGTGCCAGCAGTTCCGGGGGCGAGCAGTACTTC. The encoded protein is CASSSGGEQYF. The chain has TRBV27 and TRBJ2-7; D may be TRBD2 (6 bases). Per germline, CDR1 MNHEY and CDR2 SMNVEV (reference sequence). Trimming pared 4 bases from V and 6 bases from J, leaving 7 bases between. There are 11 residues in the CDR3.

In this sample, this clone turned up a few times. The chain has TRBV28 and TRBJ2-4, with D possibly being TRBD2 (6 bases). The CDR3 spans 14 residues. CDR1 is MDHEN, CDR2 SYDVKM, per germline. Trimming shortened V by 5 bases and J by 5 bases, and 13 bases separated the two germline ends. In DNA, the CDR3 is TGTGCCAGCAGTGGAGGGGACTTGGAAAACATTCAGTACTTC. Translating gives CASSGGDLENIQYF.

Here the CDR3 reads CASSSRTSGREENEQYF. As DNA, the CDR3 is TGTGCCAGCAGCTCTCGGACTAGCGGGAGGGAGGAGAACGAGCAGTACTTC. The J gene is TRBJ2-7, the V gene TRBV5-6, with 15 bases matching TRBD2. V lost 3 bases to trimming and J lost 5 bases; unmatched junction nucleotides: 9. The germline CDR1 and CDR2 sequences are SGHDT and YYEEEE. The CDR3 spans 17 residues.

The chain uses TRBV5-1 and TRBJ1-2; no clear D gene. Trimming pared 4 bases from V and 2 bases from J, leaving 6 bases between. CDR3 size: 12 residues. CDR1 and CDR2 (germline): SGHRS, YFSETQ. CDR3 sequence: CASSRENYGYTF. In DNA form, the CDR3 reads TGCGCCAGCAGCCGGGAAAACTATGGCTACACCTTC.

This clone was detected only once. This CDR3 reads CASSLARRANTGELFF. CDR3 sequence (DNA): TGTGCCAGCAGCTTGGCCCGCAGGGCGAACACCGGGGAGCTGTTTTTT. The V gene is TRBV5-6, the J gene TRBJ2-2; a possible D gene is TRBD1 (5 bases). Germline V CDR1 and CDR2: SGHDT, YYEEEE. This CDR3 has 16 amino acids. The V end was cut by 0 bases, the J end by 0 bases, with 9 bases between.

CDR3 loop: CAAGKVRNTEAFF. The CDR3 nucleotides are TGTGCGGCAGGGAAGGTTCGGAACACTGAAGCTTTCTTT. The chain carries TRBV19 and TRBJ1-1; the D gene is possibly TRBD1 (5 bases). The CDR3 spans 13 residues. Looked up from germline, CDR1 is LNHDA and CDR2 is SQIVND (reference sequence).

The chain uses TRBV7-6 and TRBJ2-2; D is perhaps TRBD1 (6 bases). The CDR3 consists of 17 residues. The V gene's germline CDR1 is SGHVS and CDR2 FNYEAQ. The V and J ends lost 5 bases and 3 bases respectively, with 19 bases between them. CDR3 coding DNA: TGTGCCAGCAGCGACCACAGGGTTGGGTCGGACACCGGGGAGCTGTTTTTT. It encodes CASSDHRVGSDTGELFF.

The chain employs TRBV4-2 and TRBJ2-1, with D unresolved. From germline, CDR1 is LGHNA and CDR2 YNFKEQ. V shed 2 bases and J shed 8 bases, with 7 bases lying between them. CDR3 length equals 12 residues. CDR3 nucleotides: TGTGCCAGCAGCCAAATGAGAGATGAGCAGTTCTTC. Its protein is CASSQMRDEQFF.

The chain uses TRBV12-5 and TRBJ2-5; 8 bases fit TRBD1. This CDR3 is built from 14 residues. Germline values: CDR1 LGHNT, CDR2 FRNRAP. Unmatched junction bases numbered 7, after V lost 5 bases and J lost 5 bases. The CDR3 spells CASGEGQGRETQYF. The CDR3 nucleotides are TGTGCTAGTGGTGAAGGACAGGGACGGGAGACCCAGTACTTC.

This clone has more than one count but fewer than ten. V gene TRBV7-9 combines with J gene TRBJ2-7, with D possibly matching TRBD1 (6 bases). The V end was cut by 3 bases, the J end by 5 bases, with 14 bases between. In germline, CDR1 is SEHNR, CDR2 FQNEAQ (reference sequence). The CDR3 is 14 residues long. CDR3 region: CASSLIVAGDEQYF. CDR3 DNA: TGTGCCAGCAGCTTGATCGTAGCAGGGGACGAGCAGTACTTC.

This clone appeared a few times. V and J are TRBV5-1 and TRBJ1-1, with D unclear. Germline V gene sequence: CDR1 SGHRS, CDR2 YFSETQ. Trimming pared 1 base from V and 1 base from J, leaving 5 bases between. The CDR3 sequence is 13 residues long. The CDR3 reads CASSLWENTEAFF. CDR3 nucleotides: TGCGCCAGCAGCTTGTGGGAGAACACTGAAGCTTTCTTT.

The chain is built from TRBV7-2 and TRBJ1-2; tentative D call: TRBD1 (6 bases). The CDR3 has 17 amino acids. Germline assignment: CDR1 SGHTA and CDR2 FQGNSA. V lost 0 bases and J 7 bases, leaving 21 bases between the germline ends. The CDR3 loop reads CASSLASTGAGSGGYTF. Here the CDR3 DNA reads TGTGCCAGCAGCTTAGCGTCGACAGGAGCGGGGTCGGGTGGCTACACCTTC.